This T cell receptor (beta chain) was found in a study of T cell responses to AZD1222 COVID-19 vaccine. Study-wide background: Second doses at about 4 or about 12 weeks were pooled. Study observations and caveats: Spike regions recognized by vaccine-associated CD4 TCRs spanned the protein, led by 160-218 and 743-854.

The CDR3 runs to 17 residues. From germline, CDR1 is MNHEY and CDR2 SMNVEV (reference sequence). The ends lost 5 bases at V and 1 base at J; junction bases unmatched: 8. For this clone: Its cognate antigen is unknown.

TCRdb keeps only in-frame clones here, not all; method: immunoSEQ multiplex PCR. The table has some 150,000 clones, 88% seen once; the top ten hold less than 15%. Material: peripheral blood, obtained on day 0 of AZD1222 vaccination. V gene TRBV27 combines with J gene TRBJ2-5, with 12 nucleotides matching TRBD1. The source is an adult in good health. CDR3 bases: TGTGCCAGCAGTCTCCGGGACAGGGGGCACTCCCAAGAGACCCAGTACTTC. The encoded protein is CASSLRDRGHSQETQYF.